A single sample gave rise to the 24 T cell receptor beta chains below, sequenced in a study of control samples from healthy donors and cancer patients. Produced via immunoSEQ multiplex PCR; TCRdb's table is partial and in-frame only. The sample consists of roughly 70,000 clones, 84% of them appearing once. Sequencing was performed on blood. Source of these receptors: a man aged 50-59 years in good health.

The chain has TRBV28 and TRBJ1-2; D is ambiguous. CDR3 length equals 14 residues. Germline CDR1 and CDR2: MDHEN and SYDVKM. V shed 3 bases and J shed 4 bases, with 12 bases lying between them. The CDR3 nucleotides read TGTGCCAGCAGTTTGGCCGTATCGGGCTATGGCTACACCTTC. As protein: CASSLAVSGYGYTF.

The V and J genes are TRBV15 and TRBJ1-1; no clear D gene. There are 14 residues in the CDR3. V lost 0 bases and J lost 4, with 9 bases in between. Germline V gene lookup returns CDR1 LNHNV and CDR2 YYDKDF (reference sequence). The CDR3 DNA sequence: TGTGCCACCAGCAGAGATGAGGTGGTCACTGAAGCTTTCTTT. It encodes CATSRDEVVTEAFF.

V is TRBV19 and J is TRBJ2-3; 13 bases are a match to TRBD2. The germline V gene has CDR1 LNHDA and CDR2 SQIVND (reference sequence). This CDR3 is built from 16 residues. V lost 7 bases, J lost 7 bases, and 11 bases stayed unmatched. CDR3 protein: CASKTSGGPLAHTQYF. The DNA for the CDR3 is TGTGCCAGTAAGACTAGCGGGGGGCCACTGGCCCATACGCAGTATTTT.

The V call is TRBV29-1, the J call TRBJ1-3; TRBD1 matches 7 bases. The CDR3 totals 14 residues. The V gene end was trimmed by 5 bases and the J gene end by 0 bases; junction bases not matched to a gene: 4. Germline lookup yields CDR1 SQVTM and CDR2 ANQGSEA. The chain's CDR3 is CSVHTGVSGNTIYF. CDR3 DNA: TGCAGCGTTCATACAGGGGTCTCTGGAAACACCATATATTTT.

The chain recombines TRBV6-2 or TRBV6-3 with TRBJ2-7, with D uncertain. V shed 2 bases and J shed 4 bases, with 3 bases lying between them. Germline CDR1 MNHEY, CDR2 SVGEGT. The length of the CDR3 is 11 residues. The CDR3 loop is CASSYVYEQYF. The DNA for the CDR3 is TGTGCCAGCAGTTACGTATACGAGCAGTACTTC.

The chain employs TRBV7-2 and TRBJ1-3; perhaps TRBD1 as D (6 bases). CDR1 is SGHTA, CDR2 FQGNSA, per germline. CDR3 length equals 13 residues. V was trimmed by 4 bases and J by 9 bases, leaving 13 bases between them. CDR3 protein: CASSYPGVGTIYF. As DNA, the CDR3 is TGTGCCAGCAGCTATCCAGGGGTAGGCACCATATATTTT.

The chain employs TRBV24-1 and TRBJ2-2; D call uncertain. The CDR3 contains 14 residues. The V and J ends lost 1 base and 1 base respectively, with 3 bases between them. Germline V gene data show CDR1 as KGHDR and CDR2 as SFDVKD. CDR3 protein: CATSDLQNTGELFF. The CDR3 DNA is TGTGCCACCAGTGATTTACAGAACACCGGGGAGCTGTTTTTT.

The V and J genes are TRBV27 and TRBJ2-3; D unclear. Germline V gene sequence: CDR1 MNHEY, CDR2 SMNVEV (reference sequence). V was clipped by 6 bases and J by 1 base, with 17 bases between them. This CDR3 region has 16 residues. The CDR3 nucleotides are TGTGCCAGCAGACGACGGGCTGGGTTGGGCACAGATACGCAGTATTTT. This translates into CASRRRAGLGTDTQYF.

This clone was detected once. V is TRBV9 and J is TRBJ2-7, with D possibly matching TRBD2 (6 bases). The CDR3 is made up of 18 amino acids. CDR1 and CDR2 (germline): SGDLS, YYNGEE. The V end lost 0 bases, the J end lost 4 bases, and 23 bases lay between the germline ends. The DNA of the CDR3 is TGTGCCAGCAGCGTAGCTGAGGGAGGAGTTCATACGGGGTACGAGCAGTACTTC. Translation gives CASSVAEGGVHTGYEQYF.

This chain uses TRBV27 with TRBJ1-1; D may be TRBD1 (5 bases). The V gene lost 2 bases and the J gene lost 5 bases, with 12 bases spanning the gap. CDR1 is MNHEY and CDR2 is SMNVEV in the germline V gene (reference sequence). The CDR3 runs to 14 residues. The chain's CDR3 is CASSLGGLWTEAFF. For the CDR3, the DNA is TGTGCCAGCAGTTTAGGGGGGTTGTGGACTGAAGCTTTCTTT.

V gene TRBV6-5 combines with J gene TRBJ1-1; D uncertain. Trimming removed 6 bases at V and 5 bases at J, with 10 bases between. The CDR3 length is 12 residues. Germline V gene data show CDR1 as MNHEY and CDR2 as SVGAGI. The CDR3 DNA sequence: TGTGCCAGCAGCATCGGAGGGACTGAAGCTTTCTTT. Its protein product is CASSIGGTEAFF.

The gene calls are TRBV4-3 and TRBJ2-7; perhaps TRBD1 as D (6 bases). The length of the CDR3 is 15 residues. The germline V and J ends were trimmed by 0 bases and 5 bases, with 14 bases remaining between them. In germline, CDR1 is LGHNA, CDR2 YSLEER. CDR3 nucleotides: TGCGCCAGCAGCCAAGAAAACAGGAAGGGGGACGAGCAGTACTTC. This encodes CASSQENRKGDEQYF.

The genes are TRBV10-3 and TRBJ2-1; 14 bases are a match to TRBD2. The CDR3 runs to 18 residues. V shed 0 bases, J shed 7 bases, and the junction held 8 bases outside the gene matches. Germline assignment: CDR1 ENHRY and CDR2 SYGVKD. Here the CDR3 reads CAISESLTSGRAENEQFF. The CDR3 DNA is TGTGCCATCAGTGAGTCACTGACTAGCGGGAGGGCCGAGAATGAGCAGTTCTTC.

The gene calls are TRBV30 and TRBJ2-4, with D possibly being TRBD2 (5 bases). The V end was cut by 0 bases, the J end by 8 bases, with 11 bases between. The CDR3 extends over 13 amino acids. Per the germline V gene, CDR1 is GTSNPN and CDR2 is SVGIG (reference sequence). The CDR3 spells CAWSVRERDIQYF. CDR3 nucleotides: TGTGCCTGGAGTGTCCGGGAAAGAGACATTCAGTACTTC.

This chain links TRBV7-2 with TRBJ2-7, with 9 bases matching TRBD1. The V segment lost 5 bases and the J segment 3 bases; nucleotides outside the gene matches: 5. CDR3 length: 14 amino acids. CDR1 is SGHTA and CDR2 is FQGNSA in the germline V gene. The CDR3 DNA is TGTGCCAGCAGCCGCACAGGGGGCGGCTACGAGCAGTACTTC. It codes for CASSRTGGGYEQYF.

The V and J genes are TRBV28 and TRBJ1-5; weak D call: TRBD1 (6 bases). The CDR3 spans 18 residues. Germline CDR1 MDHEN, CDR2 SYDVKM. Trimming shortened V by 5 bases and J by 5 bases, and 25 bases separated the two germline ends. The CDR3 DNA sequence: TGTGCCAGCAGTCGCAGTCCCGGGCTCGGGGGGCTTGATCAGCCCCAGCATTTT. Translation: CASSRSPGLGGLDQPQHF.

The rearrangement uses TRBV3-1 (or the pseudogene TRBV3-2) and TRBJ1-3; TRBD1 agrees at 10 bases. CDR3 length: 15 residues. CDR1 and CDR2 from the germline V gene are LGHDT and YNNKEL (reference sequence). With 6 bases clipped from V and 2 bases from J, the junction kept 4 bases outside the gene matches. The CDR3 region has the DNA TGTGCCAGCAGGGCAGGGACAGGGGCTGGAAACACCATATATTTT. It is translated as CASRAGTGAGNTIYF.

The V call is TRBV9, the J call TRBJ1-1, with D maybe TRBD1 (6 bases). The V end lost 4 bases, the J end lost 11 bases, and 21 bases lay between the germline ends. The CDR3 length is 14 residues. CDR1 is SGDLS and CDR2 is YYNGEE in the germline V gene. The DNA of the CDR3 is TGTGCCAGCAGCTTGGAGGGGGAGGCGGGTCCGGCTTTCTTT. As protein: CASSLEGEAGPAFF.

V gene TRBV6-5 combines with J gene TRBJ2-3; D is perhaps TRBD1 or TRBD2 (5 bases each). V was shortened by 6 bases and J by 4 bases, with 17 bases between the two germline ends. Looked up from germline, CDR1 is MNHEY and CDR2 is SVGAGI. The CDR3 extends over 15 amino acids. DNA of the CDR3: TGTGCCAGCAGCCACGGGACGACGGAAGCAGATACGCAGTATTTT. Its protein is CASSHGTTEADTQYF.

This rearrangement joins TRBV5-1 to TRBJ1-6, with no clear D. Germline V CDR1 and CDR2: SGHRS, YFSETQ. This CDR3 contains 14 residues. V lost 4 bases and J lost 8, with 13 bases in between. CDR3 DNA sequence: TGCGCCAGCAGCAATTCGGGGTTTGATTCACCCCTCCACTTT. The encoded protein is CASSNSGFDSPLHF.

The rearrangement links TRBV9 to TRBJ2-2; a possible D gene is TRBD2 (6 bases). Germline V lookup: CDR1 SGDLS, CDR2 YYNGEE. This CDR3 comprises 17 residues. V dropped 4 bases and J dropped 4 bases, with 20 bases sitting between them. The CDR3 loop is CASSPNQRGGSTGELFF. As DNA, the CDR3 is TGTGCCAGCAGCCCCAATCAACGGGGAGGATCCACCGGGGAGCTGTTTTTT. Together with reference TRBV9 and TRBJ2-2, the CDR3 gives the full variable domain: DSGVTQTPKHLITATGQRVTLRCSPRSGDLSVYWYQQSLDQGLQFLIQYYNGEERAKGNILERFSAQQFPDLHSELNLSSLELGDSALYFCASSPNQRGGSTGELFFGEGSRLTVL.

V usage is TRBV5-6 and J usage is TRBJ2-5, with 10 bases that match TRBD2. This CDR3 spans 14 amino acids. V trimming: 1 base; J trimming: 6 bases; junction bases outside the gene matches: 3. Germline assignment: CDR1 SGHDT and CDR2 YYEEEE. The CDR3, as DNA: TGTGCCAGCAGCTTGCCTAGCGGGAGAAAGACCCAGTACTTC. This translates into CASSLPSGRKTQYF.

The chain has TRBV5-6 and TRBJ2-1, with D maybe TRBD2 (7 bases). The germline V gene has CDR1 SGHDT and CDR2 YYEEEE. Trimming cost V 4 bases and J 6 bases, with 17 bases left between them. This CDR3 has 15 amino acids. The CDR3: CASSGAGAPGNEQFF. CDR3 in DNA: TGTGCCAGCAGCGGGGCGGGGGCCCCGGGCAATGAGCAGTTCTTC.

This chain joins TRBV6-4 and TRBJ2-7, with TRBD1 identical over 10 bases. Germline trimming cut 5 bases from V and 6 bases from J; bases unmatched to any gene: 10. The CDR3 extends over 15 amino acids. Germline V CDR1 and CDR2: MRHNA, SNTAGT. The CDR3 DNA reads TGTGCCAGCAGTCGCTCCCCGGGACAGGGGTTCGAGCAGTACTTC. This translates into CASSRSPGQGFEQYF.